This passage covers 18 T cell receptor beta chains from one sample sequenced in a study of technical replicates of blood from a few donors (dated by TCRdb to 2015 to 2018). The protocol used for the library was the immunoSEQ multiplex PCR assay. Sourced from immuneACCESS, this table was stored by TCRdb with only in-frame sequences that have V and J called. A share of the clones is absent; for the studies checked, an unresolved V gene accounts for under half, and the remainder has no known explanation. The sample includes about 80,000 clones, with around 92% observed a single time. The top ten constitute less than 0.4% of the sample. The specimen was T cells isolated from PBMCs. Receptor source: a human donor in good health.

This chain uses TRBV19 with TRBJ2-3; TRBD1 aligns across 10 bases. Germline V gives CDR1 LNHDA, CDR2 SQIVND (reference sequence). This CDR3 is 15 amino acids long. V trimming: 3 bases; J trimming: 5 bases; junction bases outside the gene matches: 5. CDR3 nucleotides: TGTGCCAGTAGTATGACAGGGGGCGAAGGAGATACGCAGTATTTT. This encodes CASSMTGGEGDTQYF.

The rearrangement links TRBV9 to TRBJ2-3; D is perhaps TRBD2 (6 bases). There are 16 residues in the CDR3. Per germline, CDR1 SGDLS and CDR2 YYNGEE. V lost 0 bases and J lost 8, with 19 bases in between. CDR3 region: CASSVGLETRSFTQYF. The CDR3 region has the DNA TGTGCCAGCAGCGTAGGCTTGGAGACTAGGTCCTTTACGCAGTATTTT.

V and J are TRBV2 and TRBJ2-3; the D gene is possibly TRBD2 (5 bases). With 3 bases removed from V and 2 bases from J, the gap between germline ends came to 9 bases. The CDR3 has 14 residues. Looked up from germline, CDR1 is SNHLY and CDR2 is FYNNEI. CDR3 loop: CASSDDGNTDTQYF. In nucleotides, the CDR3 is TGTGCCAGCAGTGATGACGGGAACACAGATACGCAGTATTTT.

The chain uses TRBV5-4 and TRBJ2-1; 10 bases align to TRBD1. The junction had 10 bases not matched to a gene; V was cut back by 4 bases and J by 3 bases. The CDR3 totals 17 residues. Germline-derived CDR1 and CDR2 are SGHNT and YYREEE (reference sequence). CDR3 protein: CASSRGTGAYIYNEQFF. The DNA of the CDR3 is TGTGCCAGCAGCCGGGGGACAGGGGCTTATATCTACAATGAGCAGTTCTTC.

The chain recombines TRBV7-9 with TRBJ2-1, with TRBD2 matching over 7 bases. Trimming at V came to 4 bases and at J to 2 bases, leaving 5 bases not matched to a gene. The CDR3 length is 15 residues. Germline V CDR1 and CDR2: SEHNR, FQNEAQ (reference sequence). The CDR3 region has the DNA TGTGCCAGCAGCTCGCCTAGCGGACCCTACAATGAGCAGTTCTTC. It translates to CASSSPSGPYNEQFF.

There are a few counts of this clone. The rearrangement uses TRBV5-4 and TRBJ1-1; 8 bases are shared with TRBD1. Germline V lookup: CDR1 SGHNT, CDR2 YYREEE (reference sequence). Germline trimming cut 4 bases from V and 2 bases from J; bases unmatched to any gene: 1. The CDR3 covers 13 residues. For the CDR3, the DNA is TGTGCCAGCAGCGGACAGGGAAACACTGAAGCTTTCTTT. Its protein is CASSGQGNTEAFF.

The V call is TRBV27, the J call TRBJ2-7, with TRBD1 as a possible D gene (6 bases). Trimming stripped 3 bases from V and 2 bases from J, with 8 bases between. Germline CDR1 reads MNHEY; CDR2 reads SMNVEV (reference sequence). The CDR3 length is 13 residues. The chain's CDR3 is CASSFNRAYEQYF. The CDR3 DNA follows: TGTGCCAGCAGTTTTAACAGGGCCTACGAGCAGTACTTC.

This clone was recorded only once. The rearrangement joins TRBV13 to TRBJ1-1, with 10 bases identical to TRBD1. This CDR3 has 15 residues. Germline CDR1 and CDR2: PRHDT and FYEKMQ (reference sequence). V lost 5 bases, J lost 3 bases, and 6 bases stayed unmatched. Here the CDR3 reads CASSLFGTGDTEAFF. CDR3 sequence (DNA): TGTGCCAGCAGCCTCTTCGGGACAGGGGACACTGAAGCTTTCTTT.

CDR3 amino acids: CASSPSGTGGFGYTF. CDR3 nucleotide sequence: TGTGCCAGCAGTCCCTCTGGGACAGGGGGCTTTGGCTACACCTTC. The V and J genes are TRBV28 and TRBJ1-2, with TRBD1 matching 12 bases. CDR1 is MDHEN and CDR2 is SYDVKM in the germline V gene. The length of the CDR3 is 15 residues. V gave up 5 bases and J gave up 7 bases; unmatched junction bases: 8.

The table lists this clone with a count of one. The DNA for the CDR3 is TGTGCCAGTAGGGGGCTAGCGGGAGGGCCCTTAGCGGTGAATGAGCAGTTCTTC. This encodes CASRGLAGGPLAVNEQFF. The rearrangement links TRBV11-2 to TRBJ2-1, with TRBD2 matching 12 bases. The germline gives CDR1 SGHAT, CDR2 FQNNGV. With V trimmed by 9 bases and J by 7 bases, 19 bases remained unmatched. The CDR3 covers 18 residues. The whole variable domain, remainder taken from reference TRBV11-2 and TRBJ2-1, is EAGVAQSPRYKIIEKRQSVAFWCNPISGHATLYWYQQILGQGPKLLIQFQNNGVVDDSQLPKDRFSAERLKGVDSTLKIQPAKLEDSAVYLCASRGLAGGPLAVNEQFFGPGTRLTVL.

The CDR3 here is CASSSLGGTEAFF. CDR3 sequence (DNA): TGTGCCAGCAGCTCTCTGGGGGGAACTGAAGCTTTCTTT. V is TRBV5-6 and J is TRBJ1-1; a weak D match, TRBD1 (5 bases). The ends were cut back, 3 bases at V and 5 bases at J, with 11 bases in the middle. Germline CDR1 SGHDT, CDR2 YYEEEE. This CDR3 has 13 amino acids.

The V and J genes are TRBV9 and TRBJ2-4; D remains unclear. The CDR3 is 14 amino acids. Deletions cut 4 bases from V and 0 bases from J, with 8 bases between. The germline gives CDR1 SGDLS, CDR2 YYNGEE. The chain's CDR3 is CASSPMLAKNIQYF. The CDR3 nucleotides are TGTGCCAGCAGCCCTATGCTAGCCAAAAACATTCAGTACTTC.

The chain has TRBV5-4 and TRBJ1-1, with D possibly TRBD1 on 5 matching bases. The CDR3 is 14 residues long. V shed 0 bases and J shed 4 bases, with 10 bases lying between them. The germline gives CDR1 SGHNT, CDR2 YYREEE (reference sequence). The CDR3 nucleotides are TGTGCCAGCAGCTTGGATGGGGCTAGCACTGAAGCTTTCTTT. Translating gives CASSLDGASTEAFF.

This sequence joins TRBV7-3 and TRBJ2-1, with D possibly being TRBD2 (7 bases). The germline gives CDR1 SGHTA, CDR2 FQGTGA. V was clipped by 5 bases and J by 0 bases, with 23 bases between them. The CDR3 has 19 amino acids. The CDR3 region has the DNA TGTGCCAGCAGCGTCCAGGCGGGGGCCCCCTTGTCCTCCTACAATGAGCAGTTCTTC. Encoded protein: CASSVQAGAPLSSYNEQFF. The whole variable domain, remainder taken from reference TRBV7-3 and TRBJ2-1, is GAGVSQTPSNKVTEKGKYVELRCDPISGHTALYWYRQSLGQGPEFLIYFQGTGAADDSGLPNDRFFAVRPEGSVSTLKIQRTERGDSAVYLCASSVQAGAPLSSYNEQFFGPGTRLTVL.

This chain connects TRBV30 to TRBJ2-3; D remains unclear. The germline gives CDR1 GTSNPN, CDR2 SVGIG (reference sequence). Trimming removed 7 bases from V and 2 bases from J, with 19 bases in between. There are 15 residues in the CDR3. The CDR3 nucleotides read TGTGCCTCCCACCTAGTACGAGTGTACACAGATACGCAGTATTTT. It encodes CASHLVRVYTDTQYF.

J is TRBJ2-5 and V is TRBV19, with TRBD1 matching over 9 bases. V shed 3 bases and J 5 bases; nucleotides not matched to a gene: 1. The CDR3 loop spans 13 amino acids. Germline V gene lookup returns CDR1 LNHDA and CDR2 SQIVND (reference sequence). The CDR3 here is CASSMDRGETQYF. CDR3 in DNA: TGTGCCAGTAGTATGGACAGGGGTGAGACCCAGTACTTC.

The chain couples TRBV4-1 to TRBJ2-5; D gene uncertain. Trimming took 1 base from V and 5 from J, leaving 11 bases between them. Germline V gene lookup returns CDR1 MGHRA and CDR2 YSYEKL. This CDR3 comprises 14 residues. The CDR3 sequence is CASSQGWHTETQYF. Written as DNA, the CDR3 is TGCGCCAGCAGCCAAGGGTGGCATACGGAGACCCAGTACTTC.

The rearrangement uses TRBV28 and TRBJ1-2; D gene unclear. Germline loops: CDR1 MDHEN, CDR2 SYDVKM. The ends were cut back, 5 bases at V and 5 bases at J, with 15 bases in the middle. This CDR3 spans 14 amino acids. CDR3 in amino acids: CASSDTRSPYGYTF. Written as DNA, the CDR3 is TGTGCCAGCAGTGATACCAGATCCCCTTATGGCTACACCTTC.